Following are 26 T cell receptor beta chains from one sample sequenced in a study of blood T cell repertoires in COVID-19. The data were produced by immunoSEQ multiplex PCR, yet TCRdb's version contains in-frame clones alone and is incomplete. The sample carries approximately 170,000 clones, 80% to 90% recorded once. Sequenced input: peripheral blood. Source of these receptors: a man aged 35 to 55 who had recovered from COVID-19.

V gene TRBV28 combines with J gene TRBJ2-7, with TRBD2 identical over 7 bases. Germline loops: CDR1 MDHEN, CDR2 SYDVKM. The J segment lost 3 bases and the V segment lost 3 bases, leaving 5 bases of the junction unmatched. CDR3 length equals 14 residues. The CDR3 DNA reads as TGTGCCAGCAGTTTCCTAGCGGAGTTCTACGAGCAGTACTTC. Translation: CASSFLAEFYEQYF.

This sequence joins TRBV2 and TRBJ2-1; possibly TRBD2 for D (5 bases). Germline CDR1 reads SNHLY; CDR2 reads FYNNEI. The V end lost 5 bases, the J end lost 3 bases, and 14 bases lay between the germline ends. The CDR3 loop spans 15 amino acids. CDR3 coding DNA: TGTGCCAGCAGTCCCCCTGGACTTTACTACAATGAGCAGTTCTTC. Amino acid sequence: CASSPPGLYYNEQFF.

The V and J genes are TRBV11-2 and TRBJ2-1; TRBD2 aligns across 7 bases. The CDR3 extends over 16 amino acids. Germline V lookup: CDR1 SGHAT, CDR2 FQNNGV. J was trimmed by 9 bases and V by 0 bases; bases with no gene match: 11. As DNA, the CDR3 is TGTGCCAGCAGCTTAGATCTGGGGGGACTACGGGCTGAGCAGTTCTTC. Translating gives CASSLDLGGLRAEQFF.

CDR3: CASSFPLGAKNIQYF. The DNA for the CDR3 is TGTGCCAGCAGCTTCCCCCTCGGAGCCAAAAACATTCAGTACTTC. The chain carries TRBV13 and TRBJ2-4; no clear D gene. CDR1 is PRHDT, CDR2 FYEKMQ, per germline (reference sequence). CDR3 length: 15 residues. V was cut by 3 bases and J by 0 bases, with 9 bases left in between.

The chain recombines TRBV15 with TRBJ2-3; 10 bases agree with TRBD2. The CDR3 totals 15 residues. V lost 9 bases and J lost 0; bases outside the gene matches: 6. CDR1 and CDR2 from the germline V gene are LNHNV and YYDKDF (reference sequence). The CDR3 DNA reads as TGTGCCACTAAGCTAGCGGGAGCGAGCACAGATACGCAGTATTTT. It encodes CATKLAGASTDTQYF.

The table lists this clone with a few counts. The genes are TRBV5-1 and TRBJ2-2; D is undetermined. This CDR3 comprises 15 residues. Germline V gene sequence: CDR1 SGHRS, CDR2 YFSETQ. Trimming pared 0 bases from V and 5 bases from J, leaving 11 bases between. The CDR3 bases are TGCGCCAGCAGCTTGGGCCGGGTTCCAACCGGGGAGCTGTTTTTT. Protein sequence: CASSLGRVPTGELFF.

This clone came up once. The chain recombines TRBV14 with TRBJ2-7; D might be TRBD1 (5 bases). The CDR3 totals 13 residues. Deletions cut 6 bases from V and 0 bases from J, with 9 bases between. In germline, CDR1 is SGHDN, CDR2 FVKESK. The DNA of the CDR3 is TGTGCCAGCAGACCCGGACACTCCTACGAGCAGTACTTC. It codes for CASRPGHSYEQYF. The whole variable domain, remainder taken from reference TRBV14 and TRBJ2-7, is EAGVTQFPSHSVIEKGQTVTLRCDPISGHDNLYWYRRVMGKEIKFLLHFVKESKQDESGMPNNRFLAERTGGTYSTLKVQPAELEDSGVYFCASRPGHSYEQYFGPGTRLTVT.

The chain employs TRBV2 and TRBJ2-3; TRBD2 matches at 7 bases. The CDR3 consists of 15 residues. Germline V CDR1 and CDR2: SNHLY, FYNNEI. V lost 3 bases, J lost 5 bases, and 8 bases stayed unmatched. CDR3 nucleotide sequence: TGTGCCAGCAGTGATGAGGGAGGGCGAGAAGATACGCAGTATTTT. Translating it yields CASSDEGGREDTQYF.

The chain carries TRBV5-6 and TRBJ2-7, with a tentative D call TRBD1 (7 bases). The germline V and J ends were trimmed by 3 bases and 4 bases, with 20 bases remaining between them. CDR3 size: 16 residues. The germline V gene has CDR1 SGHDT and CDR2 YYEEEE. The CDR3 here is CASSWGDRTSKYEQYF. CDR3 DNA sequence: TGTGCCAGCAGCTGGGGGGACAGAACATCAAAATACGAGCAGTACTTC.

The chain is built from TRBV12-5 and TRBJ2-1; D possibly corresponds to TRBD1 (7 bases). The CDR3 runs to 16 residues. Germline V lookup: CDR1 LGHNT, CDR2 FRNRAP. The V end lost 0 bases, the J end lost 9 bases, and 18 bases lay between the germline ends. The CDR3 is CASGLVGGGDWGEQFF. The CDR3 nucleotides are TGTGCTAGTGGTTTGGTAGGGGGCGGGGATTGGGGTGAGCAGTTCTTC.

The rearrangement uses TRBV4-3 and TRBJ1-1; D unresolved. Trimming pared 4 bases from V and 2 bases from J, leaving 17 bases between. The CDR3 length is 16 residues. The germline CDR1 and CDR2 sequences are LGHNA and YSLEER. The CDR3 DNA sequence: TGCGCCAGCAGCCTGAGGGTTCCGGTCCCTAACACTGAAGCTTTCTTT. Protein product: CASSLRVPVPNTEAFF.

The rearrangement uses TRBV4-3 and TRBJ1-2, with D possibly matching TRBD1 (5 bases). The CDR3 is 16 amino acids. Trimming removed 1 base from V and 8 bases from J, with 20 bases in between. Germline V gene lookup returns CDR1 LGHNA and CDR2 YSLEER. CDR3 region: CASSQGRRGVLRGYTF. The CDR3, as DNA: TGCGCCAGCAGCCAAGGTCGACGGGGGGTATTACGGGGCTACACCTTC.

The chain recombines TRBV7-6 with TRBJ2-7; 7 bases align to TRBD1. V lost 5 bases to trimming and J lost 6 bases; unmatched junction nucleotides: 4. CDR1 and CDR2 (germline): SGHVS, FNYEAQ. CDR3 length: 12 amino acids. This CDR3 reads CASSQQGSEQYF. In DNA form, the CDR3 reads TGTGCCAGCAGCCAACAGGGGTCCGAGCAGTACTTC.

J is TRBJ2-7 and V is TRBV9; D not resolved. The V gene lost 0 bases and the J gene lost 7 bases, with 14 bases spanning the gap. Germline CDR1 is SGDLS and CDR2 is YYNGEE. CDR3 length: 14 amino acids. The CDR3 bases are TGTGCCAGCAGCGTAGAGAGTTCGTGGTCAGAGCAGTACTTC. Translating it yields CASSVESSWSEQYF.

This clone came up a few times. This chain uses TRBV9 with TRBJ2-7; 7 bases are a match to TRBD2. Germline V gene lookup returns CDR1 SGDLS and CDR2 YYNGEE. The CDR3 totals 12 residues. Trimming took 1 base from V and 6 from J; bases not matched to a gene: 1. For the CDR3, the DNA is TGTGCCAGCAGCGTATGGGGGGGCGAGCAGTACTTC. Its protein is CASSVWGGEQYF.

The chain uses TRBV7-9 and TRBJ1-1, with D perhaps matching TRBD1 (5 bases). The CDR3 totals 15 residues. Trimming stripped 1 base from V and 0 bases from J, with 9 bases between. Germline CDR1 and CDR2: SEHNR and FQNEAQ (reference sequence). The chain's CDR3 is CASSLGTSMNTEAFF. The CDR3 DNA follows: TGTGCCAGCAGCTTAGGGACAAGTATGAACACTGAAGCTTTCTTT.

CDR3 sequence (DNA): TGTGCCAGCTCACCACTGGGACTAGCGGGAGATCAAGAGACCCAGTACTTC. Protein product: CASSPLGLAGDQETQYF. This chain joins TRBV18 and TRBJ2-5; 14 bases line up with TRBD2. With 1 base clipped from V and 2 bases from J, the junction kept 3 bases outside the gene matches. Germline loops: CDR1 KGHSH, CDR2 LQKENI. CDR3 size: 17 residues.

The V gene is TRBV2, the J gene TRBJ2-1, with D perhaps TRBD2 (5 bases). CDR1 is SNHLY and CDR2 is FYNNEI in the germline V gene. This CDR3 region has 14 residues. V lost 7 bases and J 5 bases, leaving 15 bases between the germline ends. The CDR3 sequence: CASMPGEMDNEQFF. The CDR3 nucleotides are TGTGCCAGCATGCCCGGGGAGATGGACAATGAGCAGTTCTTC.

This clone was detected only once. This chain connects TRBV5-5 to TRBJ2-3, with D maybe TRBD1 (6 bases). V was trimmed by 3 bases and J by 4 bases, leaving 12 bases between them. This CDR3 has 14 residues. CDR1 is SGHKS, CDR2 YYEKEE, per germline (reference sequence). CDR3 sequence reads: CASSSPGQSDTQYF. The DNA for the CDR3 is TGTGCCAGCAGCTCCCCAGGACAGTCAGATACGCAGTATTTT. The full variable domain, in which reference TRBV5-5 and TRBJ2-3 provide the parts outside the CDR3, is DAGVTQSPTHLIKTRGQQVTLRCSPISGHKSVSWYQQVLGQGPQFIFQYYEKEERGRGNFPDRFSARQFPNYSSELNVNALLLGDSALYLCASSSPGQSDTQYFGPGTRLTVL.

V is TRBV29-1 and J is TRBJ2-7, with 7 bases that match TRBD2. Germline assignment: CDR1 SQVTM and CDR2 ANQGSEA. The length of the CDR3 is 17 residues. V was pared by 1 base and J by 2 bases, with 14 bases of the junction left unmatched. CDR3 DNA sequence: TGCAGCGTTGAAGCCTCTTTCCCGGAGCGGGGTACCTACGAGCAGTACTTC. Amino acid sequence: CSVEASFPERGTYEQYF.

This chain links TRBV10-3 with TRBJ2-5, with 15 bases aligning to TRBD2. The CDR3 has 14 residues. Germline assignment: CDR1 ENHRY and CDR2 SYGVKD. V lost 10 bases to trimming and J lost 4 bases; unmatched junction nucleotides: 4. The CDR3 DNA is TGTGCCACCGGACTAGCGGGAGGGGTAGAGACCCAGTACTTC. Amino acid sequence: CATGLAGGVETQYF.

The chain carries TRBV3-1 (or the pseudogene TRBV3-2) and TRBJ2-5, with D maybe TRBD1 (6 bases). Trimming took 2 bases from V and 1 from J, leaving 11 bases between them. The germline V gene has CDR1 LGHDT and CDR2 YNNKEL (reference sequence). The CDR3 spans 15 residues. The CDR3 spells CASSQPQGIQETQYF. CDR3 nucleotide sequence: TGTGCCAGCAGCCAACCTCAGGGGATCCAAGAGACCCAGTACTTC.

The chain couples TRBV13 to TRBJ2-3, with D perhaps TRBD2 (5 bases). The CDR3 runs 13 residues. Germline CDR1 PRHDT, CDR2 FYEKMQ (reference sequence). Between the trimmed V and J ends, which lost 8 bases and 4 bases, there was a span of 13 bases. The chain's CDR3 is CASEASPPDTQYF. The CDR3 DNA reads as TGTGCCAGCGAGGCTAGCCCCCCAGATACGCAGTATTTT.

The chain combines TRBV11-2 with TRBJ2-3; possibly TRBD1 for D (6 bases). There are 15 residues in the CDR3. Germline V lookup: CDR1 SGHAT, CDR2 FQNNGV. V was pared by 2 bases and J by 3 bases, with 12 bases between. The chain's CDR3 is CASSLQGFWTDTQYF. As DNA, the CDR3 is TGTGCCAGCAGCTTACAGGGGTTTTGGACAGATACGCAGTATTTT.

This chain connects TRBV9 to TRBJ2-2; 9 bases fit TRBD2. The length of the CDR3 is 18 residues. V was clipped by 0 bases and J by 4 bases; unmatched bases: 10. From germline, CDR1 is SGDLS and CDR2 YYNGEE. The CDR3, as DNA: TGTGCCAGCAGCGTAGACCGAAAGCATAGCGGGAGCACCGGGGAGCTGTTTTTT. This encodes CASSVDRKHSGSTGELFF.

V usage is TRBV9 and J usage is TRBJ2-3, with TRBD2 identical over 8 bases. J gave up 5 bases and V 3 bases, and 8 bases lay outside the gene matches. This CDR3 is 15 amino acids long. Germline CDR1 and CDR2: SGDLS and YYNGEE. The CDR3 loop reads CASSAHRGGEDTQYF. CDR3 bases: TGTGCCAGCAGCGCCCACCGGGGGGGCGAAGATACGCAGTATTTT.